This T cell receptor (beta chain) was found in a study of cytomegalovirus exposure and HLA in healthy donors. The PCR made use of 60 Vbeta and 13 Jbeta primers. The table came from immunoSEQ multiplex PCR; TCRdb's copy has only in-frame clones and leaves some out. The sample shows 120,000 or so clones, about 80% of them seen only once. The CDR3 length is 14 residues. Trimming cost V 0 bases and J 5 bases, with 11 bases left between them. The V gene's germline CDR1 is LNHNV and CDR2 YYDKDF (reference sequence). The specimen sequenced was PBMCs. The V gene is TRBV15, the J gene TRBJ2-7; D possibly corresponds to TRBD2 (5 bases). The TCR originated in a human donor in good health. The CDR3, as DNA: TGTGCCACCAGCAGAGAAGGATACGGGGACGAGCAGTACTTC. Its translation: CATSREGYGDEQYF.